The 14 T cell receptor beta chains below all came from one sample that was sequenced in a study of shared clonotypes between healthy human individuals. Measured with immunoSEQ multiplex PCR; TCRdb has only the in-frame clones, and not every one. The table includes 2 million to 2.5 million clones, 85% to 95% detected once. The sample taken for sequencing was naive CD4+ T cells from PBMCs. Subset reported: CD45RA+ positively selected. The receptors originated from a man younger than 35 in good health. Some clones in this sample may be carry-over from other donors' samples.

This sequence joins TRBV7-2 and TRBJ1-3, with TRBD1 matching over 8 bases. There are 16 residues in the CDR3. V trimming: 5 bases; J trimming: 4 bases; junction bases outside the gene matches: 10. Germline V gene lookup returns CDR1 SGHTA and CDR2 FQGNSA. DNA of the CDR3: TGTGCCAGCAGCGCCGGGCAGGGGGCGTCAGGAAACACCATATATTTT. Protein product: CASSAGQGASGNTIYF. The entire variable domain, with the rest obtained from reference TRBV7-2 and TRBJ1-3, is as follows: GAGVSQSPSNKVTEKGKDVELRCDPISGHTALYWYRQSLGQGLEFLIYFQGNSAPDKSGLPSDRFSAERTGGSVSTLTIQRTQQEDSAVYLCASSAGQGASGNTIYFGEGSWLTVV.

The V gene is TRBV11-2, the J gene TRBJ2-7; 7 bases fit TRBD1. Germline values: CDR1 SGHAT, CDR2 FQNNGV. V dropped 6 bases and J dropped 2; count of bases not matched to a gene: 7. CDR3 length: 14 residues. As DNA, the CDR3 is TGTGCCAGCAGACGCCCGGACAGGCCCTACGAGCAGTACTTC. It encodes CASRRPDRPYEQYF.

The chain recombines TRBV4-3 with TRBJ2-1; D is unclear. Trimming removed 0 bases from V and 8 bases from J, with 8 bases in between. The CDR3 sequence is 13 residues long. CDR1 is LGHNA, CDR2 YSLEER, per germline. The DNA of the CDR3 is TGCGCCAGCAGCCAAGAGGGATTGGATGAGCAGTTCTTC. Its protein product is CASSQEGLDEQFF.

The genes are TRBV27 and TRBJ1-2, with D tentatively TRBD1 (6 bases). Germline CDR1 reads MNHEY; CDR2 reads SMNVEV (reference sequence). Trimming removed 3 bases at V and 7 bases at J, with 12 bases between. The CDR3 consists of 13 residues. CDR3: CASSFWGAGGYTF. CDR3 DNA sequence: TGTGCCAGCAGTTTTTGGGGGGCGGGTGGCTACACCTTC.

The chain employs TRBV4-3 and TRBJ2-1; D not certain. The CDR3 sequence is 12 residues long. Germline V gene lookup returns CDR1 LGHNA and CDR2 YSLEER. Trimming cost V 0 bases and J 8 bases, with 5 bases left between them. The CDR3 nucleotides are TGCGCCAGCAGCCAAGATGAGGATGAGCAGTTCTTC. Its translation: CASSQDEDEQFF.

The CDR3 region has the DNA TGTGCCAGCAGCCCAACTCCCCTTGGACTAGCCGGGAAGCCACAGCAGTATTTT. Amino acids: CASSPTPLGLAGKPQQYF. The chain couples TRBV7-3 to TRBJ2-3; 8 bases line up with TRBD2. Trimming took 5 bases from V and 11 from J; bases not matched to a gene: 24. Germline CDR1 is SGHTA and CDR2 is FQGTGA. This CDR3 spans 18 amino acids.

This chain uses TRBV7-2 with TRBJ1-2; possibly TRBD1 for D (5 bases). CDR3 size: 16 residues. Germline CDR1 is SGHTA and CDR2 is FQGNSA. V was shortened by 3 bases and J by 4 bases, with 18 bases between the two germline ends. The CDR3 DNA reads as TGTGCCAGCAGCTTCTCCGGGGCCTATGTGGGCTATGGCTACACCTTC. Translated, it gives CASSFSGAYVGYGYTF.

The chain links TRBV29-1 to TRBJ2-3; 7 nucleotides line up with TRBD1. Germline V gene data show CDR1 as SQVTM and CDR2 as ANQGSEA. The CDR3 totals 12 residues. Trimming cost V 5 bases and J 3 bases; bases outside gene matches: 2. The CDR3 coding sequence is TGCAGCGTTCAGACAGGGACAGATACGCAGTATTTT. Its translation is CSVQTGTDTQYF.

This clone was counted a single time. This sequence joins TRBV2 and TRBJ2-7; D unclear. CDR1 is SNHLY and CDR2 is FYNNEI in the germline V gene. This CDR3 comprises 12 residues. The germline V and J ends were trimmed by 3 bases and 9 bases, with 12 bases remaining between them. The CDR3 is CASSDIRLRQYF. The CDR3 DNA reads TGTGCCAGCAGTGATATCCGTTTGCGGCAGTACTTC.

The rearrangement uses TRBV28 and TRBJ1-1; TRBD1 agrees at 10 bases. The germline V gene encodes CDR1 MDHEN and CDR2 SYDVKM. The trim removed 1 base at V and 4 bases at J, leaving 6 bases unmatched. The CDR3 runs 16 residues. In DNA, the CDR3 is TGTGCCAGCAGTTTATCGGGGACAGGGGAGGCCACTGAAGCTTTCTTT. Translation: CASSLSGTGEATEAFF.

Notes on this clone: Germline is not matched at one junction end, which may reflect a read error. V usage is TRBV9 and J usage is TRBJ2-7, with D perhaps given as TRBD1 or TRBD2 (5 bases each). From germline, CDR1 is SGDLS and CDR2 YYNGEE. This CDR3 comprises 16 residues. The CDR3 bases are TGTGCCAGCAGCGTTACTGCCGGGACCGTATCCTCCGAGCAGTACTTC. Protein sequence: CASSVTAGTVSSEQYF.

This sequence joins TRBV28 and TRBJ1-5; D remains unclear. Trimming left V 11 bases short and J 2 bases short, with 19 bases between. CDR1 MDHEN and CDR2 SYDVKM come from the germline V gene. This CDR3 is built from 15 residues. The chain's CDR3 is CACTPVSLGNQPQHF. CDR3 bases: TGTGCCTGCACCCCAGTGTCTCTCGGCAATCAGCCCCAGCATTTT.

The chain recombines TRBV5-1 with TRBJ2-2, with TRBD2 matching 12 bases. The CDR3 is made up of 17 amino acids. Trimming took 4 bases from V and 0 from J; bases not matched to a gene: 4. Germline V gene sequence: CDR1 SGHRS, CDR2 YFSETQ. The CDR3 spells CASSRRLAGANTGELFF. In DNA, the CDR3 is TGCGCCAGCAGCCGTCGACTAGCGGGGGCGAACACCGGGGAGCTGTTTTTT.

This clone was seen just once. This rearrangement joins TRBV27 to TRBJ1-2; D is uncertain. Deletions cut 6 bases from V and 1 base from J, with 9 bases between. CDR3 length: 13 amino acids. Germline V gene lookup returns CDR1 MNHEY and CDR2 SMNVEV (reference sequence). CDR3 loop: CASRSPNNYGYTF. The CDR3 coding sequence is TGTGCCAGCAGATCGCCCAATAACTATGGCTACACCTTC.